This is a list of T cell receptor beta chains from one sample in a study of cytomegalovirus exposure and HLA in healthy donors. Generated by immunoSEQ multiplex PCR, the TCRdb table keeps only in-frame clones and is missing some. The sample lists about 160,000 clones, more than 65% occurring once. Sequencing input: PBMCs. These receptors all come from a man aged 50-60 years in good health and CMV-seropositive. The CDR3 runs from the conserved cysteine through the conserved F or W. The D gene is left open where the match is weak. The size field is filled for only some rows; it gives once, few, many or a size class.

TRBJ1-5	once	-	TRBV19	TGTGCCAGTAGTATAGGGCAGGGAAAAGGGCCCCAGCATTTT	CASSIGQGKGPQHF
TRBJ1-1	few	-	TRBV5-1	TGCGCCAGCAGCCCAGAAGGGACAACAGGAGTAGCTTTCTTT	CASSPEGTTGVAFF
TRBJ2-7	-	TRBD1	TRBV7-9	TGTGCCAGCAGCTTAGCCTCAGGGGGCATCGCAGGCGAGCAGTACTTC	CASSLASGGIAGEQYF
TRBJ1-2	-	-	TRBV18	TGTGCCAGCTCACCCGCCTGGGCGGACAGCGTCGATGGCTACACCTTC	CASSPAWADSVDGYTF
TRBJ1-3	-	-	TRBV7-6	TGTGCCAGCGGCCCCGGGGTCTCTGGAAACACCATATATTTT	CASGPGVSGNTIYF
TRBJ2-1	once	TRBD1	TRBV6-1	TGTGCCAGCAGTGGGGGACAGGGAACAGGGGATAATGAGCAGTTCTTC	CASSGGQGTGDNEQFF
TRBJ2-1	-	-	TRBV5-1	TGCGCCCTACCGAGCGGTGAGCAGTTCTTC	CALPSGEQFF
TRBJ2-1	-	TRBD2	TRBV19	TGTGCCAGTAGTATAGATCAAGCGGGAGGGCGGAATGAGCAGTTCTTC	CASSIDQAGGRNEQFF
TRBJ2-7	few	TRBD2	TRBV18	TGTGCCAGCTCACCGTCGACTAGCGCATCAACCTACGAGCAGTACTTC	CASSPSTSASTYEQYF
TRBJ2-2	-	-	TRBV5-1	TGCGCCAGCAGCTTGGGGGGACTTTCTACCGGGGAGCTGTTTTTT	CASSLGGLSTGELFF
TRBJ1-1	-	-	TRBV5-1	TGCGCCAGCAGCTTGGACAGAATGAACACTGAAGCTTTCTTT	CASSLDRMNTEAFF
TRBJ1-3	-	-	TRBV7-9	TGTTCCAGCAGCCCTCTGGACAACTCTGGAAACACCATATATTTT	CSSSPLDNSGNTIYF
TRBJ1-2	-	-	TRBV5-1	TGCGCCAGCAGCTCTTCCGGGACACCTTATGGCTACACCTTC	CASSSSGTPYGYTF
TRBJ2-3	-	TRBD2	TRBV11-3	TGTGCCAGCAGCCAAGGACTAGCGGGATTTACGGATACGCAGTATTTT	CASSQGLAGFTDTQYF
TRBJ2-6	once	-	TRBV4-2	TGTGCCAGCAGCCAAGAAGAAGCATTAGGGGCCAACGTCCTGACTTTC	CASSQEEALGANVLTF
TRBJ2-2	-	TRBD1	TRBV4-1	TGCGCCAGCAGCCCTCAAGTACCGGGACAGGGGGCAGGGGGGGAGCTGTTTTTT	CASSPQVPGQGAGGELFF
TRBJ2-1	-	-	TRBV30	TGTGCCTGGAGCCCAAGGTTGGACTCCGTTTTCTTC	CAWSPRLDSVFF
TRBJ2-3	-	TRBD2	TRBV5-5	TGTGCCAGCAGCTCCCTTGTAGCGGGGGGAGGAGATACGCAGTATTTT	CASSSLVAGGGDTQYF
TRBJ2-5	-	TRBD1	TRBV19	TGTGCCAGTAGTAGTCGGGACAGGGGGTACCAAGAGACCCAGTACTTC	CASSSRDRGYQETQYF
TRBJ2-3	few	TRBD2	TRBV29-1	TGCAGCGCCCTGACTAGCGGGTCGTTGGATACGCAGTATTTT	CSALTSGSLDTQYF
TRBJ2-7	-	-	TRBV28	TGTGCCAGCAGTTTCCTTGGGGCCACCTACGAGCAGTACTTC	CASSFLGATYEQYF
TRBJ1-2	-	-	TRBV7-9	TGTTCCAGCAGCTTACCTACAGGACGAATCTATGGCTACACCTTC	CSSSLPTGRIYGYTF
TRBJ1-5	few	TRBD1	TRBV2	TGTGCCAGCAAGACGGACAGGGGGCCACAGCCCCAGCATTTT	CASKTDRGPQPQHF
TRBJ2-3	-	-	TRBV4-1	TGCGCCAGCAGCCGTCTCGCTAGTTTGGTGCATGGGGATACGCAGTATTTT	CASSRLASLVHGDTQYF
TRBJ2-2	-	-	TRBV21-1	TGTGCCAGCAGCCCATTAGGGGGAGTAACCACCGGGGAGCTGTTTTTT	CASSPLGGVTTGELFF
TRBJ2-2	-	TRBD2	TRBV30	TGTGCCTGGTCCTGGGCAAGGCTAGCGGGGAACACCGGGGAGCTGTTTTTT	CAWSWARLAGNTGELFF
TRBJ2-1	-	TRBD2	TRBV28	TGTGCCAGCATCGCGGGACTAGCGGGGAATGAGCAGTTCTTC	CASIAGLAGNEQFF
TRBJ1-5	-	TRBD1	TRBV28	TGTGCCAGCAGTTCGACAGGGGGACCGAATCAGCCCCAGCATTTT	CASSSTGGPNQPQHF
TRBJ2-5	-	TRBD2	TRBV7-3	TGTGCCAGCAGCCGGGGACTAGCGAAAGAAGAGACCCAGTACTTC	CASSRGLAKEETQYF
TRBJ2-1	-	TRBD1	TRBV10-2	TGCGCCAGCAGTGGGACAGGGTATGAGCAGTTCTTC	CASSGTGYEQFF
TRBJ2-7	-	TRBD2	TRBV5-4	TGTGCCAGCAGTTTAAGACTAGCGGGAGGGTACGAGCAGTACTTC	CASSLRLAGGYEQYF
TRBJ2-7	-	-	TRBV7-8	TGTGCCAGCAGCTCAGGTTTCGCCGACGAGCAGTACTTC	CASSSGFADEQYF
TRBJ1-1	-	TRBD1	TRBV30	TGTGCCTGGAGTGCCACGACAGGGATGGGCACTGAAGCTTTCTTT	CAWSATTGMGTEAFF
TRBJ1-2	-	TRBD1	TRBV6-5	TGTGCCAGCAGGGGGACAGGGGTTGATGGCTACACCTTC	CASRGTGVDGYTF
TRBJ1-1	few	-	TRBV11-2	TGTGCCAGCAGCTGGACTCCCCGGGGGGCCGGCACTGAAGCTTTCTTT	CASSWTPRGAGTEAFF
TRBJ2-7	-	TRBD1	TRBV27	TGTGCCAGCAGTTTATGGGACAGGCCAGACGAGCAGTACTTC	CASSLWDRPDEQYF
TRBJ2-7	-	-	TRBV5-8	TGTGCCAGCAACCTGGGACTCTTGCAGTACTTC	CASNLGLLQYF
TRBJ2-1	-	TRBD2	TRBV5-1	TGCGCCAGCAGCCTCCTAGCGGGAGGCTACAATGAGCAGTTCTTC	CASSLLAGGYNEQFF
TRBJ2-3	few	-	TRBV6-1	TGTGCCAGCAGTGAACTGACAGGTGGGACAGATACGCAGTATTTT	CASSELTGGTDTQYF
TRBJ2-5	-	TRBD1	TRBV29-1	TGCAGCGTTGTGAGCAGGGGGCTGGGGGAGACCCAGTACTTC	CSVVSRGLGETQYF
TRBJ1-1	once	TRBD1	TRBV28	TGTGCCAGCAGTTTTGGGGACAGGGACAACACTGAAGCTTTCTTT	CASSFGDRDNTEAFF
TRBJ2-7	-	-	TRBV5-1	TGCGCCAGCTACCCCGGGACACCCTCCTACGAGCAGTACTTC	CASYPGTPSYEQYF
TRBJ1-1	-	TRBD1	TRBV27	TGTGCCAGCAGTCCGACAGGGCTCAAGATGAACACTGAAGCTTTCTTT	CASSPTGLKMNTEAFF
TRBJ1-6	-	-	TRBV30	TGTGCCTGGAGTGATTCAGGACTCGATAATTCACCCCTCCACTTT	CAWSDSGLDNSPLHF
TRBJ1-1	-	-	TRBV6-1	TGTGCCAGCAGTGATTGGCAGGGCAACACTGAAGCTTTCTTT	CASSDWQGNTEAFF
TRBJ2-5	-	TRBD2	TRBV19	TGTGCCAGTAGTATCGCCCAGCGGGAGGAGCAGTACTTC	CASSIAQREEQYF
TRBJ2-2	-	TRBD2	TRBV5-1	TGCGCCAGCAGCAAGGGACTAGCGGGAGGTCACGGGGAGCTGTTTTTT	CASSKGLAGGHGELFF
TRBJ2-5	-	TRBD2	TRBV7-9	TGTTCCAGCAGCTTCCTAGCGGGGTTAACGAAGACCCAGTACTTC	CSSSFLAGLTKTQYF
TRBJ1-6	-	TRBD1	TRBV5-1	TGCGCCAGCAGCTCCGGACAGGGAGGCTCCTATAATTCACCCCTCCACTTT	CASSSGQGGSYNSPLHF
TRBJ1-2	-	-	TRBV15	TGTGCCACCAGCAGAAGGACATCGGGGGACTATGGCTACACCTTC	CATSRRTSGDYGYTF
TRBJ2-5	-	TRBD2	TRBV2	TGTGCCAGCAGTGCCACGACTAGCGGACAAGAGACCCAGTACTTC	CASSATTSGQETQYF
TRBJ1-2	-	-	TRBV28	TGTGCCAGCAGCATCCCGAGCGAGGGCTACACCTTC	CASSIPSEGYTF
TRBJ2-1	-	TRBD1	TRBV5-1	TGCGCCAGCAGCTTGGTACCGACAGGGGACAATGAGCAGTTCTTC	CASSLVPTGDNEQFF